This T cell receptor beta chain was captured in a study of T cell repertoires in cytomegalovirus infection. TCRdb re-called the reads with MiXCR, one entry per CDR3 protein. The sample has about 920,000 distinct CDR3 sequences, about a third seen once. As for this clonotype: Antigen specificity is unknown.

Germline CDR1 MNHNY, CDR2 SVGAGI (reference sequence). Trimming at V came to 6 bases and at J to 5 bases, leaving 17 bases not matched to a gene. This CDR3 is 17 amino acids long. The sequencing used cultured CD8+ T cells from PBMCs, collected from culture after CMV antigen stimulation. The TCR was taken from a human donor in good health (CMV status not recorded). Some clones in this sample may be carry-over from other donors' samples. The chain recombines TRBV6-6 with TRBJ1-1; 8 bases map to TRBD1. CDR3 in DNA: TGTGCCAGCAGCCGATGGACAGGGACTGTCATGGGGACTGAAGCTTTCTTT. Its protein product is CASSRWTGTVMGTEAFF.